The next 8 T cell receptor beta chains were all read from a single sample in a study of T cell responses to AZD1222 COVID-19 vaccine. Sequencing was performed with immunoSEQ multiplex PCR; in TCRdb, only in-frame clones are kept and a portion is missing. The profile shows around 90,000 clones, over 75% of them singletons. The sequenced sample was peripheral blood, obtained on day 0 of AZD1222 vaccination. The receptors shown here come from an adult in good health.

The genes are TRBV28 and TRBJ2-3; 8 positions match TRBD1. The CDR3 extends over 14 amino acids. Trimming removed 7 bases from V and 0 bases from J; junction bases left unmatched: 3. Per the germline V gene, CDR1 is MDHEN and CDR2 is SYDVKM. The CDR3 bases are TGTGCCAGCACCCACAGGGGGAGCACAGATACGCAGTATTTT. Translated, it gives CASTHRGSTDTQYF.

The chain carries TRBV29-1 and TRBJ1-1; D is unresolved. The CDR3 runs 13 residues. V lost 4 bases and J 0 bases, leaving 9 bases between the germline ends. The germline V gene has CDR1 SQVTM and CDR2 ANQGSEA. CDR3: CSVARLLNTEAFF. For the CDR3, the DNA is TGCAGCGTTGCCAGGCTCCTGAACACTGAAGCTTTCTTT.

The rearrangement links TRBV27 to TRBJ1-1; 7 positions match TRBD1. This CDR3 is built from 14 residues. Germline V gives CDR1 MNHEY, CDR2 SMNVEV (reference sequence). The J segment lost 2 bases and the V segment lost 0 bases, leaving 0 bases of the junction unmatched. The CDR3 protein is CASSLSGGNTEAFF. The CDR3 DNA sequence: TGTGCCAGCAGTTTATCAGGGGGCAACACTGAAGCTTTCTTT.

CDR3 nucleotides: TGCGCCAGCATTACGAGGGGGGGCACTGAAGCTTTCTTT. As protein: CASITRGGTEAFF. V and J are TRBV23-1 and TRBJ1-1, with a tentative D call TRBD1 (6 bases). TRBV23-1 is an ORF, and what it does is uncertain. CDR3 size: 13 residues. V gave up 7 bases and J gave up 4 bases, with 13 bases separating them.

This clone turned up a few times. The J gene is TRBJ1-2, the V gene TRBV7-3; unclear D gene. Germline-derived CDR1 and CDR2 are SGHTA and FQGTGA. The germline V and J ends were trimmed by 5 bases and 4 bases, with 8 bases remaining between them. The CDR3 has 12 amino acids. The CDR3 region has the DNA TGTGCCAGCAGCCTGGACGGCTATGGCTACACCTTC. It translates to CASSLDGYGYTF.

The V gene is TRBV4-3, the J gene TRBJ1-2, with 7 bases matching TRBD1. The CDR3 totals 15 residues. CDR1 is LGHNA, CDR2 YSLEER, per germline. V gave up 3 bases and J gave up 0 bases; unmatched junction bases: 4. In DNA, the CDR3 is TGCGCCAGCAGCCAGTGGACAGGTGCTAACTATGGCTACACCTTC. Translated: CASSQWTGANYGYTF.

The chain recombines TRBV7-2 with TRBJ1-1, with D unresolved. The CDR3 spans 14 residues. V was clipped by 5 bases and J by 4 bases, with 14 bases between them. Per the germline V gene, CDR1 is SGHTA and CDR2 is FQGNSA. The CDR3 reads CASSLQARFTEAFF. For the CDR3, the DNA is TGTGCCAGCAGCCTTCAGGCCCGATTCACTGAAGCTTTCTTT.

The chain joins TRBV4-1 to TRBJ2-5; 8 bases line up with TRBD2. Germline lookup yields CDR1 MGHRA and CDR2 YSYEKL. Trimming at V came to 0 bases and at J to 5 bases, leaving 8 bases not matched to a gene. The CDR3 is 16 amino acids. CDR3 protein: CASSQEVSGVMETQYF. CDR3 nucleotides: TGCGCCAGCAGCCAAGAGGTTAGCGGGGTGATGGAGACCCAGTACTTC.